The rows below give T cell receptor beta chains drawn from one sample of a study of early T cells in non-severe SARS-CoV-2 infection. TCRdb independently ran MiXCR on the 5' RACE reads; one entry per CDR3 protein. The table lists under 80,000 distinct CDR3 sequences, 10% to 15% of them singletons. Sequences were obtained from whole blood. These receptors all come from an adult who was a healthcare worker with PCR-confirmed SARS-CoV-2 infection or an uninfected control (not recorded which). Each CDR3 is given without its conserved first and last residue. Fields, in order: V gene, J gene, CDR3 protein.

V gene: TRBV5-5
J gene: TRBJ2-7
CDR3 protein: ASSVSTGSYEQY

V gene: TRBV2
J gene: TRBJ1-2
CDR3 protein: AIEDRDAEGGYT

V gene: TRBV18
J gene: TRBJ2-3
CDR3 protein: ASSPIPDISTDTQY

V gene: TRBV11-3
J gene: TRBJ2-3
CDR3 protein: ASSRDGSDTQY

V gene: TRBV20-1
J gene: TRBJ2-1
CDR3 protein: SARSQAGGSYNEQF

V gene: TRBV30
J gene: TRBJ2-7
CDR3 protein: AFSGQGAVYEQY

V gene: TRBV3-1
J gene: TRBJ2-4
CDR3 protein: ASSQDSQAAKNIQY

V gene: TRBV7-8
J gene: TRBJ1-1
CDR3 protein: ASSSSGVGVNTEAF

V gene: TRBV5-1
J gene: TRBJ2-2
CDR3 protein: ASSTGVRNTGELF

V gene: TRBV20-1
J gene: TRBJ1-2
CDR3 protein: SATLGSFGYT

V gene: TRBV7-8
J gene: TRBJ2-5
CDR3 protein: ASSTRQQETQY

V gene: TRBV18
J gene: TRBJ2-1
CDR3 protein: ASSPAGHRGNEQF

V gene: TRBV4-3
J gene: TRBJ1-3
CDR3 protein: ASSQARRGSGNTIY

V gene: TRBV6-5
J gene: TRBJ1-5
CDR3 protein: ASSSNRNQPQH

V gene: TRBV7-2
J gene: TRBJ2-7
CDR3 protein: ASSPQALGEQY

V gene: TRBV5-4
J gene: TRBJ1-2
CDR3 protein: ASSTDRGRMTGYT

V gene: TRBV27
J gene: TRBJ1-1
CDR3 protein: ASSSTGARVF

V gene: TRBV2
J gene: TRBJ2-2
CDR3 protein: ASTPRRGGANTGELF

V gene: TRBV7-2
J gene: TRBJ2-5
CDR3 protein: ASSSDRASETQY

V gene: TRBV4-1
J gene: TRBJ2-7
CDR3 protein: ASSLDLAYEQY

V gene: TRBV12-3/TRBV12-4
J gene: TRBJ2-7
CDR3 protein: ASRESYEQY

V gene: TRBV4-1
J gene: TRBJ2-5
CDR3 protein: ASSRLAQETQY

V gene: TRBV10-1
J gene: TRBJ1-6
CDR3 protein: ASSESPEVSSSPLH

V gene: TRBV7-3
J gene: TRBJ2-1
CDR3 protein: ASSLQGYGGNEQF

V gene: TRBV3-1
J gene: TRBJ2-4
CDR3 protein: ASSGALNIQY

V gene: TRBV6-2/TRBV6-3
J gene: TRBJ2-3
CDR3 protein: ASSYSGQEAADTQY

V gene: TRBV7-3
J gene: TRBJ2-2
CDR3 protein: ASSLYAGSGTGELF

V gene: TRBV5-3
J gene: TRBJ2-1
CDR3 protein: ARSLAREYEQF

V gene: TRBV3-1
J gene: TRBJ2-3
CDR3 protein: ASSQSSARTDTQY